Reported below is one T cell receptor beta chain. Other DNA sequences from this sample encode an identical CDR3 as well. Trimming cost V 1 base and J 8 bases; bases outside gene matches: 12. Per germline, CDR1 SGHVS and CDR2 FNYEAQ. The length of the CDR3 is 17 residues. PCR was performed using 60 Vbeta and 13 Jbeta primers. Assay: immunoSEQ multiplex PCR; the TCRdb copy retains only in-frame clones and omits some. This sample's table has 120,000 to 150,000 clones. The entry originates in a study of cytomegalovirus exposure and HLA in healthy donors. The sequence was obtained from a woman aged 18 to 35 in good health and CMV-seronegative. What was sequenced was PBMCs. V is TRBV7-6 and J is TRBJ2-1; TRBD2 matches 9 bases. As DNA, the CDR3 is TGTGCCAGCAGCTTAGGCCCCGGGCTCGCGGGAGGGTATGAGCAGTTCTTC. As protein: CASSLGPGLAGGYEQFF. The complete variable domain, with remaining parts taken from reference TRBV7-6 and TRBJ2-1, reads GAGVSQSPRYKVTKRGQDVALRCDPISGHVSLYWYRQALGQGPEFLTYFNYEAQQDKSGLPNDRFSAERPEGSISTLTIQRTEQRDSAMYRCASSLGPGLAGGYEQFFGPGTRLTVL.